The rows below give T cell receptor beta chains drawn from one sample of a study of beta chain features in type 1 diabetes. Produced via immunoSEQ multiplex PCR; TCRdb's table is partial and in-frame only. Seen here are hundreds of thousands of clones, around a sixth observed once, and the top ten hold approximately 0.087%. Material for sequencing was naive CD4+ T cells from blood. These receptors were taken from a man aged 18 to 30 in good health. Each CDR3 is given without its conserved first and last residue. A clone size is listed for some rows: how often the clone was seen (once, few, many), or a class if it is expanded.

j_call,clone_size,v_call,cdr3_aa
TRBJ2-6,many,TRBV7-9,ASSLRSGANVLT
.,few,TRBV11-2,ASSLDSGASYEQY
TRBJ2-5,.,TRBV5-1,ASSYRVLQTQY
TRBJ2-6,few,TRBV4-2,ASSQDPLGRLAGPVLT
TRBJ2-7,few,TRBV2,ASSEAGEAVGEY
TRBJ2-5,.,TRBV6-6,ASSSGGVPGTQY
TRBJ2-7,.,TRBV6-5,ASSRDRGEQY
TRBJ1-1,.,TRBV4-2,ASRLGTPNTEAF
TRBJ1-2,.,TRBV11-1,ASSFQGGYGYT
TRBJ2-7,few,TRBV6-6,ASSYGRAGYEQY
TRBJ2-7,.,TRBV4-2,ASSQVDGYEQY
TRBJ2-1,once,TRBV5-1,ASSETGRTLSYNEQF
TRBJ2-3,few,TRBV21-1,ASSTKNFTDTQY
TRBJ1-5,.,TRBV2,ASSELGASNQPQH
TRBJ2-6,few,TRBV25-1,ASSRYGSSGANVLT
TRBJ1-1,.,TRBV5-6,ASSWFLGQANTEAF
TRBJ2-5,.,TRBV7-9,ASSLSVSGQETQY
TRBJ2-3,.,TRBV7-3,ASAGGPSTDTQY
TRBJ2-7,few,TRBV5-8,ASSWTLGPYEQY
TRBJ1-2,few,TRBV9,ASSVGTAYGYT
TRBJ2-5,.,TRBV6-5,ASRPQEETQY
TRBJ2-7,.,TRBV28,ASSLGRTYEQY
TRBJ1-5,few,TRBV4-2,ASSQEQNNQPQH
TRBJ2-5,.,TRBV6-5,ASSLYGTQY
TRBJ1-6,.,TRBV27,ASRSGLYNSPLH
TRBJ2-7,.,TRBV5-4,ASSIGLAGKVYEQY
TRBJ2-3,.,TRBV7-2,ASSFQGGSLVDTQY
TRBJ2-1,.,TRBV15,ATSRVGTTNNEQF
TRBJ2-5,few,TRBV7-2,ASSFLDQETQY
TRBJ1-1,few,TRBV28,ASSVNTEAF
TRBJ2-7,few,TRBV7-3,ASSLGVGEQY
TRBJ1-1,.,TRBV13,ASSLGLSDTEAF
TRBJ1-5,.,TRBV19,ASSLAGGNQPQH
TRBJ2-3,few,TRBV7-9,ASSFGGTSTDTQY
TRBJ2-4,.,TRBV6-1,ASSERTVLAKNIQY
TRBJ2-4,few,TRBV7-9,ASSRGSAKNIQY
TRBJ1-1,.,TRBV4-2,ASSQAGQGVEAF
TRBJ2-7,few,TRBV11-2,ASSLVAESSYEQY
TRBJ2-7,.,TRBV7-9,ASSLSGTSGKVEQY
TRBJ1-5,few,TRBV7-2,ASSLTGTGAIRNQPQH
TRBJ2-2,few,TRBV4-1,ASSPTGQGNTGELF
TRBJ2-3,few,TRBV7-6,ASSSTGLSTDTQY
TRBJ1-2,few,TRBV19,ASSPRGGRLLGYT
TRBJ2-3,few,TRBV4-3,ASSQDWPTGASTDTQY
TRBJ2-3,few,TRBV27,ASSPLRGRGTDTQY
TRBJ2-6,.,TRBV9,ASSVRGDSGANVLT
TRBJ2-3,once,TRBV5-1,ASSLAPGISTDTQY
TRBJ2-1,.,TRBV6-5,ASSYLGRDQYNEQF
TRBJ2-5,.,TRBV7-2,ASSLLTRGETQY
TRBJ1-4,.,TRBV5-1,ASSSAGRNEKLF